Each of the 21 T cell receptor beta chains below was sequenced from the same sample in a study of shared clonotypes between healthy human individuals. The table came from immunoSEQ multiplex PCR; TCRdb's copy has only in-frame clones and leaves some out. The sample consists of about a million clones, roughly 75% of them appearing once. The sample consisted of memory CD4+ T cells sorted from blood. The sample's subset: CD45RA-negative fraction. All receptors come from a man younger than 35 in good health.

The CDR3, as DNA: TGTGCCAGCAGCTTAGTGGTACAGGACACTGAAGCTTTCTTT. Translated, it gives CASSLVVQDTEAFF. The chain employs TRBV11-2 and TRBJ1-1, with D maybe TRBD1 (5 bases). CDR3 size: 14 residues. Germline values: CDR1 SGHAT, CDR2 FQNNGV. Deletions cut 1 base from V and 3 bases from J, with 9 bases between.

The rearrangement joins TRBV6-1 to TRBJ1-6; tentatively, D is TRBD1 (5 bases). V dropped 10 bases and J dropped 6 bases, with 13 bases sitting between them. Germline assignment: CDR1 MNHNS and CDR2 SASEGT. This CDR3 has 13 residues. CDR3 loop: CATQGSSNSPLHF. The CDR3 DNA reads TGTGCCACCCAGGGTTCATCTAATTCACCCCTCCACTTT.

The genes are TRBV7-9 and TRBJ2-2, with TRBD2 identical over 16 bases. Germline CDR1 and CDR2: SEHNR and FQNEAQ (reference sequence). This CDR3 comprises 18 residues. Germline trimming cut 7 bases from V and 5 bases from J; bases unmatched to any gene: 10. This chain's CDR3 is CASIAGTSGGARTGELFF. Here the CDR3 DNA reads TGTGCCAGCATCGCCGGGACTAGCGGGGGGGCAAGGACCGGGGAGCTGTTTTTT.

This sequence joins TRBV6-6 and TRBJ2-7, with D possibly called TRBD1 or TRBD2 (5 bases each). Germline CDR1 reads MNHNY; CDR2 reads SVGAGI (reference sequence). Deletions cut 0 bases from V and 4 bases from J, with 16 bases between. The CDR3 runs to 16 residues. CDR3 residues: CASSYSPGQGGYEQYF. The CDR3 DNA follows: TGTGCCAGCAGTTACTCTCCCGGGCAGGGCGGGTACGAGCAGTACTTC.

The count of this clone is one. The chain carries TRBV7-9 and TRBJ1-4, with TRBD1 matching 9 bases. Germline V gene lookup returns CDR1 SEHNR and CDR2 FQNEAQ (reference sequence). This CDR3 is 14 amino acids long. V lost 5 bases to trimming and J lost 8 bases; unmatched junction nucleotides: 6. The chain's CDR3 is CASSQRQGDEKLFF. CDR3 bases: TGTGCCAGCAGCCAAAGACAGGGGGACGAAAAACTGTTTTTT.

This clone has more than one count but fewer than ten. This sequence joins TRBV5-6 and TRBJ2-5; D is perhaps TRBD1 or TRBD2 (7 bases each). CDR1 is SGHDT and CDR2 is YYEEEE in the germline V gene. The CDR3 loop spans 14 amino acids. V dropped 4 bases and J dropped 5 bases, with 15 bases sitting between them. The DNA of the CDR3 is TGTGCCAGCAGCACCAGGGGGGGCTTGGAGACCCAGTACTTC. Protein: CASSTRGGLETQYF.

The V gene is TRBV30, the J gene TRBJ2-2, with D hard to call. The CDR3 is 10 amino acids. V was clipped by 6 bases and J by 5 bases, with 4 bases between them. Germline CDR1 GTSNPN, CDR2 SVGIG (reference sequence). The CDR3 coding sequence is TGTGCCTGTAGAACCGGGGAGCTGTTTTTT. It yields the protein CACRTGELFF.

The chain recombines TRBV19 with TRBJ1-2; possible D gene TRBD1, 5 bases. The CDR3 covers 15 residues. Trimming cost V 6 bases and J 2 bases, with 16 bases left between them. Per the germline V gene, CDR1 is LNHDA and CDR2 is SQIVND (reference sequence). The CDR3 protein is CASRVGAIINYGYTF. The CDR3 DNA sequence: TGTGCCAGTAGGGTAGGGGCGATTATCAACTATGGCTACACCTTC.

The J gene is TRBJ2-3, the V gene TRBV5-4; possibly TRBD2 for D (6 bases). Germline V gives CDR1 SGHNT, CDR2 YYREEE (reference sequence). The CDR3 spans 14 residues. The V and J ends lost 6 bases and 4 bases respectively, with 15 bases between them. CDR3 residues: CASNNWGGADTQYF. CDR3 DNA sequence: TGTGCCAGCAACAACTGGGGAGGCGCAGATACGCAGTATTTT.

This clone was counted ten times or more. The chain combines TRBV2 with TRBJ2-1; D gene unclear. Trimming removed 1 base from V and 12 bases from J, with 10 bases in between. This CDR3 region has 12 residues. Germline loops: CDR1 SNHLY, CDR2 FYNNEI. The CDR3 coding sequence is TGTGCCAGCAGTGAAGGGTCATCAGTGCAGTTCTTC. Translated, it gives CASSEGSSVQFF. The full variable domain, completed using reference TRBV2 and TRBJ2-1, is EPEVTQTPSHQVTQMGQEVILRCVPISNHLYFYWYRQILGQKVEFLVSFYNNEISEKSEIFDDQFSVERPDGSNFTLKIRSTKLEDSAMYFCASSEGSSVQFFGPGTRLTVL.

Only a few counts were recorded for this clone. The chain couples TRBV10-2 to TRBJ2-2, with a weak D call TRBD2 (5 bases). CDR3 length: 16 residues. With 3 bases removed from V and 0 bases from J, the gap between germline ends came to 11 bases. Looked up from germline, CDR1 is WSHSY and CDR2 is SAAADI. The DNA for the CDR3 is TGCGCCAGCAGTGAAACTAGGCCAGCGAACACCGGGGAGCTGTTTTTT. This translates into CASSETRPANTGELFF.

The J gene is TRBJ2-7, the V gene TRBV2, with D unclear. Trimming stripped 7 bases from V and 3 bases from J, with 19 bases between. CDR1 and CDR2 (germline): SNHLY, FYNNEI. There are 15 residues in the CDR3. Here the CDR3 reads CASTPREYSLYEQYF. The CDR3 DNA sequence: TGTGCCAGCACCCCGAGAGAATATAGTCTCTACGAGCAGTACTTC.

V gene TRBV6-1 combines with J gene TRBJ1-4, with a tentative D call TRBD1 (6 bases). V was clipped by 3 bases and J by 7 bases, with 12 bases between them. Germline loops: CDR1 MNHNS, CDR2 SASEGT. The CDR3 has 14 amino acids. CDR3 sequence: CASSDWGRGEKLFF. The CDR3 bases are TGTGCCAGCAGTGACTGGGGCAGGGGTGAAAAACTGTTTTTT.

This clone occurred a few times. The chain joins TRBV6-1 to TRBJ1-5; a possible D gene is TRBD1 (5 bases). V shed 4 bases and J shed 5 bases, with 12 bases lying between them. Germline CDR1 reads MNHNS; CDR2 reads SASEGT. The CDR3 spans 14 residues. CDR3 sequence: CASSGGTRYQPQHF. The CDR3 DNA sequence: TGTGCCAGCAGTGGCGGGACCCGATATCAGCCCCAGCATTTT.

This chain links TRBV6-6 with TRBJ2-3; 7 bases are a match to TRBD2. The J segment lost 4 bases and the V segment lost 5 bases, leaving 9 bases of the junction unmatched. CDR1 is MNHNY and CDR2 is SVGAGI in the germline V gene (reference sequence). The CDR3 runs to 15 residues. CDR3 amino acids: CASSPWRERADTQYF. DNA for the CDR3: TGTGCCAGCAGTCCCTGGCGGGAGAGGGCAGATACGCAGTATTTT.

The CDR3 sequence is CASRKTSSGDTQYF. CDR3 in DNA: TGTGCCAGCAGAAAGACTAGCTCGGGAGATACGCAGTATTTT. V and J are TRBV9 and TRBJ2-3, with TRBD2 matching 7 bases. V was pared by 5 bases and J by 5 bases, with 8 bases of the junction left unmatched. From germline, CDR1 is SGDLS and CDR2 YYNGEE. The CDR3 spans 14 residues.

The V and J genes are TRBV7-2 and TRBJ2-6; 7 bases agree with TRBD2. V was clipped by 4 bases and J by 11 bases; unmatched bases: 11. There are 15 residues in the CDR3. The germline CDR1 and CDR2 sequences are SGHTA and FQGNSA. Written as DNA, the CDR3 is TGTGCCAGCAGCTCCCTCGGGGGGAAGACCCACGTCCTGACTTTC. The encoded protein is CASSSLGGKTHVLTF.

The rearrangement uses TRBV7-2 and TRBJ1-1; 9 bases fit TRBD1. CDR1 and CDR2 from the germline V gene are SGHTA and FQGNSA. Trimming removed 1 base from V and 3 bases from J; junction bases left unmatched: 12. The length of the CDR3 is 18 residues. The CDR3 bases are TGTGCCAGCAGCTTAGGGTGGACAGGGGAGGGGTGGGACACTGAAGCTTTCTTT. It is translated as CASSLGWTGEGWDTEAFF.

Details on this clone: Other DNA variants within this sample encode the same CDR3. The chain has TRBV4-3 and TRBJ1-4; D may be TRBD1 (6 bases). The length of the CDR3 is 16 residues. The V and J ends lost 0 bases and 6 bases respectively, with 14 bases between them. The germline gives CDR1 LGHNA, CDR2 YSLEER. In nucleotides, the CDR3 is TGCGCCAGCAGCCAAGATCGCGGGGGGGCCTATGAAAAACTGTTTTTT. This translates into CASSQDRGGAYEKLFF.

This clone was recorded at least ten times. V and J are TRBV5-1 and TRBJ2-7; TRBD2 aligns across 11 bases. The germline gives CDR1 SGHRS, CDR2 YFSETQ. Trimming took 4 bases from V and 3 from J; bases not matched to a gene: 12. This CDR3 spans 17 amino acids. The CDR3 reads CASSPNPGTSGNYEQYF. The CDR3 DNA reads as TGCGCCAGCAGCCCCAATCCCGGGACTAGCGGTAACTACGAGCAGTACTTC.

This chain connects TRBV18 to TRBJ1-4; D is ambiguous. The V gene lost 9 bases and the J gene lost 0 bases, with 17 bases spanning the gap. The germline CDR1 and CDR2 sequences are KGHSH and LQKENI. The length of the CDR3 is 16 residues. The CDR3 loop reads CASSLVQPATNEKLFF. In DNA form, the CDR3 reads TGTGCCAGTTCCCTTGTACAGCCTGCAACTAATGAAAAACTGTTTTTT.